This is a list of T cell receptor beta chains from one sample in a study of response to subunit inactivated influenza vaccine. In TCRdb, the RT-PCR reads were re-called with MiXCR into one record per CDR3 protein. The sample records 650,000 to 800,000 distinct CDR3 sequences, around 13% being singletons. The starting material was PBMCs from blood, obtained about 14 days before vaccination. These receptors came from a man aged 50 to 59 who received an inactivated influenza vaccine. Both conserved end residues are part of each CDR3. Fields, in order: clone size, J gene, V gene, CDR3 protein. Clone size is shown for a subset of rows, as once, few, many or a class of expanded clone.

NA,TRBJ2-2,TRBV7-3,CASSAHRDPGELFF
few,TRBJ2-7,TRBV6-2/TRBV6-3,CASMDLGNEQYF
few,TRBJ2-1,TRBV7-8,CASSLGVSGYNEQFF
NA,TRBJ2-7,TRBV29-1,CSVEEVGNGGQYF
few,TRBJ2-1,TRBV20-1,CSASHRVKYNEQFF
few,TRBJ2-2,TRBV7-6,CASSLAVPAQPGELFF
many,TRBJ2-2,TRBV29-1,CSVGGRNTGELFF
few,TRBJ2-7,TRBV9,CASSGPGDHYEQYF
few,TRBJ1-6,TRBV20-1,CSAKDQGNSPLHF
few,TRBJ1-1,TRBV5-6,CASSWGGTPRGTEAFF
few,TRBJ2-4,TRBV6-5,CASSYSNQGSGNIQYF
few,TRBJ1-6,TRBV27,CASSRTGAAASPLHF
NA,TRBJ2-5,TRBV5-1,CASSRGPEETQYF
few,TRBJ2-3,TRBV5-5,CASSLPPLAGTQYF
NA,TRBJ2-7,TRBV6-2/TRBV6-3,CASSYAAGSYEQYF
NA,TRBJ2-4,TRBV6-5,CASSYGAAGRKNIQYF
NA,TRBJ2-5,TRBV4-2,CASSQESGGGQETQYF
few,TRBJ2-5,TRBV4-1,CASSQASGDQETQYF
many,TRBJ2-5,TRBV7-2,CASSWSGTVGQETQYF
few,TRBJ1-3,TRBV6-5,CASSYGPSGNTIYF
NA,TRBJ2-3,TRBV19,CASSIPLGTQYF
NA,TRBJ2-7,TRBV9,CASSEDFTASYEQYF
NA,TRBJ2-7,TRBV4-3,CASSQDRTGNYEQYF
NA,TRBJ2-2,TRBV20-1,CSARRTDTGELFF
few,TRBJ2-1,TRBV2,CASTLWTAYNEQFF
once,TRBJ2-1,TRBV4-1,CASSQPGQGNYNEQFF
NA,TRBJ2-7,TRBV6-1,CASTRGGGLAFSEQYF
many,TRBJ2-5,TRBV2,CASSRPGQGPETQYF
few,TRBJ2-2,TRBV6-2/TRBV6-3,CASSLLAARNTGELFF
few,TRBJ1-6,TRBV6-5,CASSYGLALSPLHF
NA,TRBJ2-7,TRBV28,CAIEAASGRPKSYEQYF
few,TRBJ2-7,TRBV5-1,CASSLADRVGEQYF
NA,TRBJ2-7,TRBV29-1,CSVEVGQVRGEQYF
NA,TRBJ2-7,TRBV9,CASSVAGLAGYEQYF
NA,TRBJ2-1,TRBV19,CASSIGRLAGGGEQFF
NA,TRBJ2-1,TRBV7-9,CASSVWTSDPKEQFF
few,TRBJ2-1,TRBV19,CASTLTSGGYNEQFF
few,TRBJ1-3,TRBV28,CASSFIGNSGNTIYF
many,TRBJ2-1,TRBV12-3/TRBV12-4,CASSPRVARGNEQFF